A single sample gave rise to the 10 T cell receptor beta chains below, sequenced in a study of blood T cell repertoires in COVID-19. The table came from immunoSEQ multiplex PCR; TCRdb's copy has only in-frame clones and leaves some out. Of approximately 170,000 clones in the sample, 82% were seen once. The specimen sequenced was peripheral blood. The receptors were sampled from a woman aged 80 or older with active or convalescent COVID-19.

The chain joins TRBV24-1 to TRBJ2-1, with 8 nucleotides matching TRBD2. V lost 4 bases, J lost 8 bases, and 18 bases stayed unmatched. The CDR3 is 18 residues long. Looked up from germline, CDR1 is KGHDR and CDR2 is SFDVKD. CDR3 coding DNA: TGTGCCACCAGTGACCGGGTTGGGGGAGCGGGAGTTATATATGAGCAGTTCTTC. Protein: CATSDRVGGAGVIYEQFF.

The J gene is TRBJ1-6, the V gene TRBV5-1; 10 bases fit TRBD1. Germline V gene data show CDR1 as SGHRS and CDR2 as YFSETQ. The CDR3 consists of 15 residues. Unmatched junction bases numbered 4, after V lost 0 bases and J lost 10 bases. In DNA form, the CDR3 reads TGCGCCAGCAGCTTGGTTTTGGGACAGGGGTCACCCCTCCACTTT. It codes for CASSLVLGQGSPLHF.

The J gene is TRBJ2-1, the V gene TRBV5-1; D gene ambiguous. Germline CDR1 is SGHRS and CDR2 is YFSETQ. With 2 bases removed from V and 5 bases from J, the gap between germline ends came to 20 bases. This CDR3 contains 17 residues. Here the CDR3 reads CASSLVAPIRGHNEQFF. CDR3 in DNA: TGCGCCAGCAGCTTAGTAGCCCCTATCCGAGGCCACAATGAGCAGTTCTTC. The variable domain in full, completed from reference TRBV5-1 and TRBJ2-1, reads KAGVTQTPRYLIKTRGQQVTLSCSPISGHRSVSWYQQTPGQGLQFLFEYFSETQRNKGNFPGRFSGRQFSNSRSEMNVSTLELGDSALYLCASSLVAPIRGHNEQFFGPGTRLTVL.

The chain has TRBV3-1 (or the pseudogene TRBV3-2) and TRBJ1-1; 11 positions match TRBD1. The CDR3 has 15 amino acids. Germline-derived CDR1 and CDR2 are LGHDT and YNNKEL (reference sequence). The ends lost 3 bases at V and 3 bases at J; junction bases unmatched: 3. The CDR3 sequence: CASSHGQGAYTEAFF. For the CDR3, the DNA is TGTGCCAGCAGCCATGGACAGGGGGCTTACACTGAAGCTTTCTTT.

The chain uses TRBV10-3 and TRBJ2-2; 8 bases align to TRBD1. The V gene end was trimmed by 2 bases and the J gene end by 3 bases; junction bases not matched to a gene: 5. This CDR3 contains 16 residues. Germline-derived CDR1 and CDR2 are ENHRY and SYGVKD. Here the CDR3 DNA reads TGTGCCATCAGTGAGAAGGACAGGGTTGACACCGGGGAGCTGTTTTTT. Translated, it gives CAISEKDRVDTGELFF.

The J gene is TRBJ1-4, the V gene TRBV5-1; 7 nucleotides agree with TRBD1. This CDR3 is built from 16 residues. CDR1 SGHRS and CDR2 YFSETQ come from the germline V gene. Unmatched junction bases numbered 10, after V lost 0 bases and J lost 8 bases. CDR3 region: CASSLAGTEHREKLFF. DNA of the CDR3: TGCGCCAGCAGCTTGGCCGGGACAGAACATCGAGAAAAACTGTTTTTT.

The CDR3 protein is CATRKANTDTQYF. The CDR3 nucleotides are TGTGCCACCAGAAAAGCTAACACAGATACGCAGTATTTT. V usage is TRBV27 and J usage is TRBJ2-3; no reliable D call. In germline, CDR1 is MNHEY, CDR2 SMNVEV (reference sequence). The CDR3 spans 13 residues. V gave up 10 bases and J gave up 2 bases, with 13 bases separating them.

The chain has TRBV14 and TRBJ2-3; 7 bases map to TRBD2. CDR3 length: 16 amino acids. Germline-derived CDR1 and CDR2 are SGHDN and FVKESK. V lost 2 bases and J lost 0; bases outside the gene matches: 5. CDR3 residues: CASSQWGGRSTDTQYF. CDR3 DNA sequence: TGTGCCAGCAGCCAATGGGGAGGGAGGAGCACAGATACGCAGTATTTT.

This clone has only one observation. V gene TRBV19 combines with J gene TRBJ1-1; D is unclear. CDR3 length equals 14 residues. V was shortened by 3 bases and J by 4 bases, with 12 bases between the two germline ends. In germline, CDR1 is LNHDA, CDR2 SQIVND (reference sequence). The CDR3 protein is CASSMTLGGTEAFF. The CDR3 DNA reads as TGTGCCAGTAGTATGACCCTCGGCGGCACTGAAGCTTTCTTT.

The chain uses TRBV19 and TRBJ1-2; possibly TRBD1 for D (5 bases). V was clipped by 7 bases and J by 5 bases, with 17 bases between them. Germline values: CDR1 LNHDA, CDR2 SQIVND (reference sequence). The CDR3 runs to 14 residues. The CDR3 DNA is TGTGCCAGTAACCTGGCAGGGCGGAATTATGGCTACACCTTC. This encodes CASNLAGRNYGYTF.